This T cell receptor (beta chain) was observed in a study of early T cells in non-severe SARS-CoV-2 infection. Germline assignment: CDR1 MNHNY and CDR2 SVGAGI (reference sequence). Trimming left V 2 bases short and J 4 bases short, with 11 bases between. The CDR3 runs 14 residues. MiXCR, run by TCRdb on the 5' RACE reads, gives a single entry per CDR3 protein. This sample has tens of thousands of distinct CDR3 sequences, with around 10% found just once. This clonotype was recorded at least ten times. Sample: whole blood. The sequence was obtained from an adult who was a healthcare worker with PCR-confirmed SARS-CoV-2 infection or an uninfected control (not recorded which). The rearrangement uses TRBV6-6 and TRBJ1-1, with D maybe TRBD1 (5 bases). For the CDR3, the DNA is TGTGCCAGCAGTTACCCTACAGGTATCACTGAAGCTTTCTTT. Protein sequence: CASSYPTGITEAFF.